This TCR beta chain was recovered during a study of T cell responses to AZD1222 COVID-19 vaccine. Some clones are missing from TCRdb's copy, which holds only in-frame ones; the method was immunoSEQ multiplex PCR. The table includes 65,000 to 95,000 clones, roughly nine tenths detected once. The CDR3 totals 17 residues. V was clipped by 4 bases and J by 9 bases, with 22 bases between them. The V gene's germline CDR1 is KGHSH and CDR2 LQKENI. This sequence originates from an adult in good health. The rearrangement links TRBV18 to TRBJ1-6; a weak D match, TRBD1 (6 bases). The sequencing here drew on peripheral blood, taken on day 0 of MenACWY control vaccination. CDR3 sequence (DNA): TGTGCCAGCTCACTCGACAGGCGGCCGGCGGATGGTTCACCCCTCCACTTT. Its translation: CASSLDRRPADGSPLHF.